A single sample is the source of the 31 T cell receptor beta chains below, sequenced in a study of CD8 T cells in ankylosing spondylitis. These receptors lack a known antigen. Study-wide results and limits: Several highly homologous variants made up a TCR beta motif, and this motif appeared characteristic of ankylosing spondylitis blood.

Each CDR3 protein gets one entry after TCRdb re-called the 5' RACE reads with MiXCR. The data hold some 840,000 distinct CDR3 sequences, with about 11% observed a single time. Sequencing was performed on blood, either unsorted or a sorted T cell fraction (not recorded which). The receptors shown here come from a male donor with ankylosing spondylitis.

This clonotype appeared a few times. V gene TRBV28 combines with J gene TRBJ1-2, with D possibly being TRBD1 (6 bases). Germline V gene sequence: CDR1 MDHEN, CDR2 SYDVKM. This CDR3 contains 13 residues. The V and J ends lost 3 bases and 8 bases respectively, with 13 bases between them. The CDR3 region is CASSFPGGDGYTF. Here the CDR3 DNA reads TGTGCCAGCAGTTTTCCGGGGGGCGACGGCTACACCTTC.

The J gene is TRBJ2-1, the V gene TRBV7-9; D not certain. This CDR3 has 14 residues. The germline gives CDR1 SEHNR, CDR2 FQNEAQ (reference sequence). Trimming took off 7 bases at V and 0 bases at J, with 10 bases between the two ends. CDR3 in DNA: TGTGCCAGCAAGCCGCGGAGCTCCTACAATGAGCAGTTCTTC. Translation: CASKPRSSYNEQFF.

This clonotype was counted only a few times. The rearrangement links TRBV6-2 or TRBV6-3 to TRBJ1-2; D gene ambiguous. CDR3 length: 11 residues. Trimming stripped 6 bases from V and 8 bases from J, with 10 bases between. Germline lookup yields CDR1 MNHEY and CDR2 SVGEGT. CDR3 region: CASRRAEGYTF. CDR3 bases: TGTGCCAGCAGGAGGGCGGAAGGCTACACCTTC.

The chain carries TRBV7-8 and TRBJ1-5; D may be TRBD1 (6 bases). Per the germline V gene, CDR1 is SGHVS and CDR2 is FQNEAQ. The CDR3 runs 15 residues. Trimming removed 2 bases at V and 1 base at J, with 9 bases between. The CDR3 nucleotides are TGTGCCAGCAGCTTAAGCACAGGGAGCAATCAGCCCCAGCATTTT. Translation gives CASSLSTGSNQPQHF.

This clonotype was seen a few times. The rearrangement uses TRBV27 and TRBJ2-7; 8 bases are a match to TRBD2. This CDR3 region has 14 residues. Trimming removed 2 bases from V and 6 bases from J; junction bases left unmatched: 6. Germline assignment: CDR1 MNHEY and CDR2 SMNVEV (reference sequence). CDR3 DNA sequence: TGTGCCAGCAGTTTACGGGGCGCGGGGGGCGAGCAGTACTTC. It specifies CASSLRGAGGEQYF.

The table lists this clonotype with a few counts. The V and J genes are TRBV18 and TRBJ2-5; D gene uncertain. This CDR3 is built from 13 residues. The V end lost 2 bases, the J end lost 4 bases, and 8 bases lay between the germline ends. Per germline, CDR1 KGHSH and CDR2 LQKENI. CDR3 in amino acids: CASSPSEGETQYF. The CDR3 nucleotides are TGTGCCAGCTCACCATCTGAAGGAGAGACCCAGTACTTC. Looking up the rest from reference TRBV18 and TRBJ2-5 gives the full variable domain: NAGVMQNPRHLVRRRGQEARLRCSPMKGHSHVYWYRQLPEEGLKFMVYLQKENIIDESGMPKERFSAEFPKEGPSILRIQQVVRGDSAAYFCASSPSEGETQYFGPGTRLLVL.

The sample holds a few counts of this clonotype. CDR3 amino acids: CASSLQRGLEYF. Written as DNA, the CDR3 is TGTGCCAGCAGCTTGCAACGGGGGCTGGAGTACTTC. V is TRBV5-6 and J is TRBJ2-7, with D perhaps TRBD1 or TRBD2 (6 bases each). V dropped 1 base and J dropped 11 bases, with 13 bases sitting between them. Germline V gene sequence: CDR1 SGHDT, CDR2 YYEEEE. CDR3 length: 12 residues. The full variable domain, its missing parts supplied by reference TRBV5-6 and TRBJ2-7, is DAGVTQSPTHLIKTRGQQVTLRCSPKSGHDTVSWYQQALGQGPQFIFQYYEEEERQRGNFPDRFSGHQFPNYSSELNVNALLLGDSALYLCASSLQRGLEYFGPGTRLTVT.

The rearrangement links TRBV20-1 to TRBJ2-1; D remains ambiguous. The CDR3 sequence is 15 residues long. Germline CDR1 DFQATT, CDR2 SNEGSKA (reference sequence). The V end was cut by 2 bases, the J end by 0 bases, with 11 bases between. CDR3 amino acids: CSARSLDGSYNEQFF. The CDR3, as DNA: TGCAGTGCTAGATCCCTGGATGGCTCCTACAATGAGCAGTTCTTC.

This clonotype came up many times. V gene TRBV5-6 combines with J gene TRBJ2-7, with 7 bases identical to TRBD2. Per germline, CDR1 SGHDT and CDR2 YYEEEE. The V gene end was trimmed by 1 base and the J gene end by 4 bases; junction bases not matched to a gene: 8. The CDR3 extends over 15 amino acids. CDR3 coding DNA: TGTGCCAGCAGCTTGACTTGGGGAGGGCAGTACGAGCAGTACTTC. It encodes CASSLTWGGQYEQYF.

This clonotype was observed a few times. This sequence joins TRBV20-1 and TRBJ2-1; 9 nucleotides line up with TRBD2. Trimming removed 5 bases from V and 0 bases from J; junction bases left unmatched: 5. CDR3 length equals 15 residues. Germline CDR1 DFQATT, CDR2 SNEGSKA (reference sequence). The CDR3 DNA is TGCAGTGCTTTTAGCGGGGGAAGCTCCTACAATGAGCAGTTCTTC. This codes for CSAFSGGSSYNEQFF.

This clonotype turned up a few times. The chain combines TRBV5-1 with TRBJ2-1; 10 bases match TRBD2. Germline CDR1 reads SGHRS; CDR2 reads YFSETQ. Unmatched junction bases numbered 2, after V lost 4 bases and J lost 1 base. This CDR3 region has 15 residues. The CDR3 spells CASSPSGRSYNEQFF. As DNA, the CDR3 is TGCGCCAGCAGCCCTAGCGGGAGATCCTACAATGAGCAGTTCTTC. Complete variable domain (other parts from reference TRBV5-1 and TRBJ2-1): KAGVTQTPRYLIKTRGQQVTLSCSPISGHRSVSWYQQTPGQGLQFLFEYFSETQRNKGNFPGRFSGRQFSNSRSEMNVSTLELGDSALYLCASSPSGRSYNEQFFGPGTRLTVL.

This clonotype has ten or more counts. This chain links TRBV20-1 with TRBJ1-6, with D possibly matching TRBD1 (5 bases). Trimming cost V 1 base and J 0 bases, with 16 bases left between them. This CDR3 is built from 18 residues. The germline V gene encodes CDR1 DFQATT and CDR2 SNEGSKA (reference sequence). CDR3 residues: CSARVSLGASSYNSPLHF. The CDR3 DNA follows: TGCAGTGCTAGAGTCTCCTTAGGGGCTAGCTCCTATAATTCACCCCTCCACTTT.

The table lists this clonotype with a few counts. This chain links TRBV20-1 with TRBJ1-5; D gene unclear. Germline V gene sequence: CDR1 DFQATT, CDR2 SNEGSKA (reference sequence). Trimming took off 5 bases at V and 0 bases at J, with 11 bases between the two ends. This CDR3 has 14 amino acids. CDR3 residues: CSAFAADSNQPQHF. The CDR3 coding sequence is TGCAGTGCTTTCGCCGCCGATAGCAATCAGCCCCAGCATTTT.

The chain has TRBV10-3 and TRBJ2-2; TRBD1 agrees at 7 bases. Germline CDR1 ENHRY, CDR2 SYGVKD. This CDR3 is built from 16 residues. The V segment lost 0 bases and the J segment 2 bases; nucleotides outside the gene matches: 3. The DNA for the CDR3 is TGTGCCATCAGTGAGTCGAGACAGGGTAACACCGGGGAGCTGTTTTTT. It codes for CAISESRQGNTGELFF.

This clonotype has at least ten counts. J is TRBJ2-1 and V is TRBV11-2; 15 bases are shared with TRBD2. Trimming at V came to 5 bases and at J to 9 bases, leaving 5 bases not matched to a gene. Germline V gene sequence: CDR1 SGHAT, CDR2 FQNNGV. There are 15 residues in the CDR3. This CDR3 is CASSRWTSGGAEQFF. The CDR3 nucleotides are TGTGCCAGCAGCCGCTGGACTAGCGGGGGGGCTGAGCAGTTCTTC.

The rearrangement joins TRBV5-1 to TRBJ1-2, with D possibly TRBD1 on 6 matching bases. Germline CDR1 reads SGHRS; CDR2 reads YFSETQ. V lost 4 bases and J lost 2, with 12 bases in between. CDR3 length: 14 residues. The CDR3 DNA sequence: TGCGCCAGCAGCCGGACAGCCCAAAACTATGGCTACACCTTC. The encoded protein is CASSRTAQNYGYTF.

J is TRBJ2-4 and V is TRBV7-8; 11 bases match TRBD2. Germline V gene data show CDR1 as SGHVS and CDR2 as FQNEAQ. This CDR3 contains 16 residues. J gave up 7 bases and V 2 bases, and 7 bases lay outside the gene matches. The CDR3 spells CASSLQPLAGVNIQYF. Here the CDR3 DNA reads TGTGCCAGCAGCTTACAACCACTAGCGGGAGTCAACATTCAGTACTTC.

The V call is TRBV5-1, the J call TRBJ2-7, with TRBD1 matching over 7 bases. The CDR3 has 13 residues. Germline V gene sequence: CDR1 SGHRS, CDR2 YFSETQ. Losses at the gene ends were 4 bases for V and 3 bases for J; bases not matched to a gene: 4. The CDR3 bases are TGCGCCAGCAGCACGGGACAGTACTACGAGCAGTACTTC. It encodes CASSTGQYYEQYF.

V gene TRBV5-6 combines with J gene TRBJ2-3; 7 bases are shared with TRBD2. V dropped 4 bases and J dropped 5; count of bases not matched to a gene: 7. Germline CDR1 reads SGHDT; CDR2 reads YYEEEE. CDR3 size: 14 residues. The CDR3 sequence is CASSHPGRGDTQYF. DNA for the CDR3: TGTGCCAGCAGCCACCCAGGGAGGGGAGATACGCAGTATTTT.

This clonotype was detected a few times. The chain joins TRBV15 to TRBJ1-2; D unresolved. V was pared by 0 bases and J by 4 bases, with 6 bases between. This CDR3 region has 13 residues. The germline V gene encodes CDR1 LNHNV and CDR2 YYDKDF (reference sequence). DNA for the CDR3: TGTGCCACCAGCAGAGATCTGTCCTATGGCTACACCTTC. The encoded protein is CATSRDLSYGYTF.

This clonotype was counted ten times or more. The CDR3 DNA reads TGTGCCAGCAGTTACTCGCAAGGGAGGCGGCGGGAGCAGTACTTC. It specifies CASSYSQGRRREQYF. This sequence joins TRBV6-5 and TRBJ2-7, with TRBD2 as a possible D gene (6 bases). Trimming took off 0 bases at V and 7 bases at J, with 16 bases between the two ends. Germline V gene sequence: CDR1 MNHEY, CDR2 SVGAGI. The CDR3 runs 15 residues.

The CDR3 is CASLPGTGRYGYTF. DNA for the CDR3: TGTGCCAGTCTTCCAGGGACTGGGCGCTATGGCTACACCTTC. The chain links TRBV19 to TRBJ1-2, with D maybe TRBD1 (5 bases). V was clipped by 8 bases and J by 4 bases, with 17 bases between them. The CDR3 has 14 amino acids. The germline gives CDR1 LNHDA, CDR2 SQIVND (reference sequence). The whole variable domain, filled in from reference TRBV19 and TRBJ1-2, reads DGGITQSPKYLFRKEGQNVTLSCEQNLNHDAMYWYRQDPGQGLRLIYYSQIVNDFQKGDIAEGYSVSREKKESFPLTVTSAQKNPTAFYLCASLPGTGRYGYTFGSGTRLTVV.

This clonotype showed up many times. The chain carries TRBV7-2 and TRBJ1-1, with no clear D. Germline V gene data show CDR1 as SGHTA and CDR2 as FQGNSA. Deletions cut 5 bases from V and 1 base from J, with 8 bases between. The CDR3 extends over 13 amino acids. CDR3 DNA: TGTGCCAGCAGCGATCAACAGAACACTGAAGCTTTCTTT. Translation: CASSDQQNTEAFF.

The sample holds a few counts of this clonotype. This rearrangement joins TRBV10-3 to TRBJ1-6, with D hard to call. In germline, CDR1 is ENHRY, CDR2 SYGVKD. With 5 bases removed from V and 9 bases from J, the gap between germline ends came to 11 bases. The CDR3 contains 13 residues. CDR3 sequence reads: CAISPSLASPLHF. For the CDR3, the DNA is TGTGCCATCAGTCCTTCGTTGGCTTCACCCCTCCACTTT.

This chain connects TRBV20-1 to TRBJ2-7, with D possibly being TRBD1 or TRBD2 (5 bases each). Between the trimmed V and J ends, which lost 0 bases and 3 bases, there was a span of 12 bases. Per germline, CDR1 DFQATT and CDR2 SNEGSKA (reference sequence). The CDR3 runs 14 residues. Here the CDR3 reads CSAREGPGLYEQYF. The CDR3 nucleotides read TGCAGTGCTAGAGAGGGACCGGGGCTCTACGAGCAGTACTTC.

This clonotype has just a few counts. This chain uses TRBV4-3 with TRBJ2-3; D may match TRBD1 or TRBD2 (6 bases each). V gave up 2 bases and J gave up 3 bases, with 18 bases separating them. This CDR3 spans 17 amino acids. Germline V gene sequence: CDR1 LGHNA, CDR2 YSLEER. CDR3 bases: TGCGCCAGCAGCCAACATGGCCGGGGGCGAGAAACAGATACGCAGTATTTT. This sequence encodes CASSQHGRGRETDTQYF.

This clonotype was detected ten times or more. The CDR3 here is CSARDRTVNTIYF. The CDR3 DNA reads as TGCAGTGCTAGAGATCGTACGGTCAACACCATATATTTT. The chain combines TRBV20-1 with TRBJ1-3; D unresolved. The CDR3 totals 13 residues. V was shortened by 0 bases and J by 7 bases, with 10 bases between the two germline ends. Germline V gene sequence: CDR1 DFQATT, CDR2 SNEGSKA (reference sequence).

The chain joins TRBV28 to TRBJ1-2; D perhaps matches TRBD1 (5 bases). This CDR3 is built from 16 residues. The germline V and J ends were trimmed by 6 bases and 4 bases, with 21 bases remaining between them. CDR1 is MDHEN, CDR2 SYDVKM, per germline. As DNA, the CDR3 is TGTGCCAGCAGCCAAGTAGGAGGAGGGGCCCTCTATGGCTACACCTTC. Translating gives CASSQVGGGALYGYTF.

The table lists this clonotype with a count of one. The CDR3 region has the DNA TGTGCCAGCAGCTTAATAGGGCAGAAAGAGACCCAGTACTTC. Translated: CASSLIGQKETQYF. The chain recombines TRBV7-8 with TRBJ2-5; unclear D gene. The CDR3 totals 14 residues. The germline CDR1 and CDR2 sequences are SGHVS and FQNEAQ. Trimming pared 2 bases from V and 3 bases from J, leaving 10 bases between.

The gene calls are TRBV5-1 and TRBJ2-5; D may match TRBD1 or TRBD2 (5 bases each). The CDR3 length is 16 residues. The V and J ends lost 4 bases and 5 bases respectively, with 21 bases between them. Germline CDR1 is SGHRS and CDR2 is YFSETQ. The CDR3 sequence is CASSADPSGTMETQYF. CDR3 DNA sequence: TGCGCCAGCAGCGCCGACCCTTCCGGGACCATGGAGACCCAGTACTTC.

CDR3 nucleotide sequence: TGTGCCAGCAGTGATAGGCAGGGACCCTACGAGCAGTACTTC. As protein: CASSDRQGPYEQYF. This chain connects TRBV27 to TRBJ2-7; TRBD1 or TRBD2 may be the D gene (5 bases each). From germline, CDR1 is MNHEY and CDR2 SMNVEV (reference sequence). The CDR3 is 14 amino acids. Trimming shortened V by 5 bases and J by 2 bases, and 13 bases separated the two germline ends.